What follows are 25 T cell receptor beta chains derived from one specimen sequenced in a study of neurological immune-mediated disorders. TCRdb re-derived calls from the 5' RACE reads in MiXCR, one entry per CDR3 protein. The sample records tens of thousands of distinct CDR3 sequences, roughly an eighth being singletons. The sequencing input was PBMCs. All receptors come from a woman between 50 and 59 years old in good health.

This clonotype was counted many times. The CDR3 sequence: CASSLGYARTDTQYF. The CDR3 bases are TGTGCCAGCAGCTTGGGATACGCTCGCACAGATACGCAGTATTTT. The chain joins TRBV5-6 to TRBJ2-3; no firm D call. The CDR3 has 15 residues. V lost 0 bases and J 1 base, leaving 9 bases between the germline ends. Germline CDR1 and CDR2: SGHDT and YYEEEE.

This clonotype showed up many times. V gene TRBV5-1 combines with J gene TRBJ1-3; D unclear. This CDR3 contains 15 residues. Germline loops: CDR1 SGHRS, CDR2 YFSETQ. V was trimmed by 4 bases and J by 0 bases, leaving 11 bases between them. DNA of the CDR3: TGCGCCAGCAGCCCGGGATCGAGCTCTGGAAACACCATATATTTT. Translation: CASSPGSSSGNTIYF.

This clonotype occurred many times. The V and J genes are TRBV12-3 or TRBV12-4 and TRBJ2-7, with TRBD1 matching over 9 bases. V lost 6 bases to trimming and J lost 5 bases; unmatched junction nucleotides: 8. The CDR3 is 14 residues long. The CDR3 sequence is CASSLGTGYNEQYF. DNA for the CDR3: TGTGCCAGCAGCCTCGGGACAGGGTACAACGAGCAGTACTTC.

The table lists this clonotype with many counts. CDR3 region: CASNPGGQGSNEQFF. The CDR3 DNA reads TGCGCCAGCAACCCCGGGGGGCAGGGTAGCAATGAGCAGTTCTTC. The chain is built from TRBV5-1 and TRBJ2-1; maybe TRBD2 (7 bases). The V gene's germline CDR1 is SGHRS and CDR2 YFSETQ. The CDR3 has 15 amino acids. The germline V and J ends were trimmed by 6 bases and 6 bases, with 19 bases remaining between them.

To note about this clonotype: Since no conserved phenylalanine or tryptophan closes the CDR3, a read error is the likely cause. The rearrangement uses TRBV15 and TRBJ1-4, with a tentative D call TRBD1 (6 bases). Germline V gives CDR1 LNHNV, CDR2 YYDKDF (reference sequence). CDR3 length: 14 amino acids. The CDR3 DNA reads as TGTGTCACCAGCAGAAACAGGGATCGGGAAAAACTGTTTCTT. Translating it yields CVTSRNRDREKLFL.

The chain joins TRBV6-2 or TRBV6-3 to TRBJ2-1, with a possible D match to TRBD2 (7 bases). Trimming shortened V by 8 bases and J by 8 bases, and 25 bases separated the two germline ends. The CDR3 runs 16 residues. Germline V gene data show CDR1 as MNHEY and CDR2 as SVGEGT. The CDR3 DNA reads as TGTGCCAGCCGCCGAGGGGGAGGGAACCCAATGGATGAGCAGTTCTTC. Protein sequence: CASRRGGGNPMDEQFF.

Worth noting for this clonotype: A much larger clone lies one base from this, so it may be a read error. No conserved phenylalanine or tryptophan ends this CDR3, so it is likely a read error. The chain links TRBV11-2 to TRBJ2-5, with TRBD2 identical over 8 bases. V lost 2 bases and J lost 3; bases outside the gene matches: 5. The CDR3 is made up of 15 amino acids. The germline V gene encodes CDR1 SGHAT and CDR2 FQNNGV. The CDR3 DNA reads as TGTGCCAGCAGCTTACGAACTAGCGGAGAAGAGACCCAGTACTTA. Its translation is CASSLRTSGEETQYL.

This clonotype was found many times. For the CDR3, the DNA is TGTGCCAGCAGTACTAGCGGAGGACCCACAGATACGCAGTATTTT. Its protein is CASSTSGGPTDTQYF. This chain connects TRBV7-9 to TRBJ2-3, with TRBD2 identical over 8 bases. The CDR3 sequence is 15 residues long. Germline V gives CDR1 SEHNR, CDR2 FQNEAQ (reference sequence). V lost 6 bases to trimming and J lost 2 bases; unmatched junction nucleotides: 7.

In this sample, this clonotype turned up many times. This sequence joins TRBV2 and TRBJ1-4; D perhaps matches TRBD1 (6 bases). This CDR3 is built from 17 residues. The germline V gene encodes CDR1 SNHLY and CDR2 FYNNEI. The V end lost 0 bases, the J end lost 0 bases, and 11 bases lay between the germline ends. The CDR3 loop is CASSEADSVATNEKLFF. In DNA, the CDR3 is TGTGCCAGCAGTGAAGCGGACAGCGTGGCAACTAATGAAAAACTGTTTTTT.

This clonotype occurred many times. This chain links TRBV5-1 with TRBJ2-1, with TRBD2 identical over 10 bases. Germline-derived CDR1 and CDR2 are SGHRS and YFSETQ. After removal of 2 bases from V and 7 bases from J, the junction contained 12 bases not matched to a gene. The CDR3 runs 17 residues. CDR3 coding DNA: TGCGCCAGCAGCTTTTATTTAAGCGGGGGGGCTCGGAATGAGCAGTTCTTC. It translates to CASSFYLSGGARNEQFF.

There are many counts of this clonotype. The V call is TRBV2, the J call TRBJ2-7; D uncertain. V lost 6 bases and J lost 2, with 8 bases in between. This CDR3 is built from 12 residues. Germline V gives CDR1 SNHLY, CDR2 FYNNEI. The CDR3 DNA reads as TGTGCCAGCAGGGAGCAGACCTACGAGCAGTACTTC. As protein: CASREQTYEQYF.

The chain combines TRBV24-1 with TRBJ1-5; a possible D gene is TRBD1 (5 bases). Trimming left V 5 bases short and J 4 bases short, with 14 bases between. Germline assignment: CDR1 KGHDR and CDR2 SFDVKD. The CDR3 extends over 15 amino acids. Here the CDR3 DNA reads TGTGCCACCAGTGCCGGGGGTTCCCGAAATCAGCCCCAGCATTTT. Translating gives CATSAGGSRNQPQHF.

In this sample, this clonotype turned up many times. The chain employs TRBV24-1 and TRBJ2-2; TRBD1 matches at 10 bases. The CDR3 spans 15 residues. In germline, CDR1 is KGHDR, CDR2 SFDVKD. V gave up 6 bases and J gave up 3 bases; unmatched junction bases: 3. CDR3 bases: TGTGCCACCAGTCCCGGGACAGGGGACACCGGGGAGCTGTTTTTT. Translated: CATSPGTGDTGELFF.

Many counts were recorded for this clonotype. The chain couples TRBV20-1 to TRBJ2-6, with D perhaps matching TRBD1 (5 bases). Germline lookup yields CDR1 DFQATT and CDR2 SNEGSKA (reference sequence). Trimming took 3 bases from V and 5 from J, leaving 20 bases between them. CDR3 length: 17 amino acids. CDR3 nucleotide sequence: TGCAGTGCTAGTCCCCCAGGGTATAGTCCTAGGGCCAACGTCCTGACTTTC. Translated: CSASPPGYSPRANVLTF.

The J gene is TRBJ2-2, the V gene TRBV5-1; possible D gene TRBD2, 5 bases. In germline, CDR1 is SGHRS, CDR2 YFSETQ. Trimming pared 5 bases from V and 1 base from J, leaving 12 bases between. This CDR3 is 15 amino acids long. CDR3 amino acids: CASRMGSGNTGELFF. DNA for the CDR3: TGCGCCAGCAGAATGGGGAGCGGGAACACCGGGGAGCTGTTTTTT.

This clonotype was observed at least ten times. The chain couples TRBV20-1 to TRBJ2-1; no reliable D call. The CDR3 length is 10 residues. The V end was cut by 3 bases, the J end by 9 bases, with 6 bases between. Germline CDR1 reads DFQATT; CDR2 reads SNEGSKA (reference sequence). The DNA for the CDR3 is TGCAGTGCTAGGTTCGTTGAGCAGTTCTTC. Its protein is CSARFVEQFF.

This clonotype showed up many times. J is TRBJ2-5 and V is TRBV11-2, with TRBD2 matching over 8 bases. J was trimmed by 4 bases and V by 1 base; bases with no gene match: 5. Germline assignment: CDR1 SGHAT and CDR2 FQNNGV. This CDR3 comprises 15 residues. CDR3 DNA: TGTGCCAGCAGCTTAGTGGGACTAGTCACAGAGACCCAGTACTTC. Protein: CASSLVGLVTETQYF.

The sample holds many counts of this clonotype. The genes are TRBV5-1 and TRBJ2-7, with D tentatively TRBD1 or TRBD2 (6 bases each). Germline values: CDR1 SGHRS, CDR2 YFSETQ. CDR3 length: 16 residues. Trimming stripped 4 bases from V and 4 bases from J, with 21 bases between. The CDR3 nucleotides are TGCGCCAGCAGCCCGCTGGGGGCAGGTGGAGGGTACGAGCAGTACTTC. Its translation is CASSPLGAGGGYEQYF.

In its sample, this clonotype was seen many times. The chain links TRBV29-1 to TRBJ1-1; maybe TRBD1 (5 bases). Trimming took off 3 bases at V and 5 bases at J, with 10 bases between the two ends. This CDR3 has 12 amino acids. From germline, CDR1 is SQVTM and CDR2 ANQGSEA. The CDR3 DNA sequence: TGCAGCGTTGATCGGGGGGGAACTGAAGCTTTCTTT. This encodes CSVDRGGTEAFF.

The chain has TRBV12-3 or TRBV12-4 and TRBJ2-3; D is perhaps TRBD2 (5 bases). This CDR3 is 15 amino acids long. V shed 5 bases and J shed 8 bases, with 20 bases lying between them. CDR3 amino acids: CASSVNVPRAGTQYF. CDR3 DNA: TGTGCCAGCAGTGTAAATGTGCCTAGGGCGGGTACGCAGTATTTT.

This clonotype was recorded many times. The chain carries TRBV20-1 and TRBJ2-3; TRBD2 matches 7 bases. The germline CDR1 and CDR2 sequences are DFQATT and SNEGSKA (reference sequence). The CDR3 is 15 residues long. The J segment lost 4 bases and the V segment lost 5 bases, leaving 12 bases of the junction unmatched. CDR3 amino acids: CSASPRTSAADTQYF. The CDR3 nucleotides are TGCAGTGCTTCCCCTCGGACTAGTGCGGCAGATACGCAGTATTTT.

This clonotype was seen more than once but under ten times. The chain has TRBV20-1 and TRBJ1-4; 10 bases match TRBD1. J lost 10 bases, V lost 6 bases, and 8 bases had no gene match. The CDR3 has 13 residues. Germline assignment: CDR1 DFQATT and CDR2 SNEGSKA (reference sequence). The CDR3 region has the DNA TGCAGTGCGGGGACAGGGGAGTTCGGAAAACTGTTTTTT. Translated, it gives CSAGTGEFGKLFF.

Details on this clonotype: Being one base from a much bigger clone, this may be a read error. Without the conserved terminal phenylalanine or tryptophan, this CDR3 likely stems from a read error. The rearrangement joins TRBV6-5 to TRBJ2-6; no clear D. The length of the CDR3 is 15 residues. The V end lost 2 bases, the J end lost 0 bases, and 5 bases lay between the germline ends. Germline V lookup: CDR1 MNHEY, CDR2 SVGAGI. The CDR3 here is CASSYPSSGANVLTL. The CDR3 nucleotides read TGTGCCAGCAGTTACCCAAGCTCTGGGGCCAACGTCCTGACTTTA.

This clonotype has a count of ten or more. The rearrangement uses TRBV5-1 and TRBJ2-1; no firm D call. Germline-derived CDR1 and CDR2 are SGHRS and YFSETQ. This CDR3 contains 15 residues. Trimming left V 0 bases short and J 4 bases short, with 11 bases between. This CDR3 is CASSLDAGQYNEQFF. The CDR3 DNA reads TGCGCCAGCAGCTTGGACGCAGGCCAGTACAATGAGCAGTTCTTC.

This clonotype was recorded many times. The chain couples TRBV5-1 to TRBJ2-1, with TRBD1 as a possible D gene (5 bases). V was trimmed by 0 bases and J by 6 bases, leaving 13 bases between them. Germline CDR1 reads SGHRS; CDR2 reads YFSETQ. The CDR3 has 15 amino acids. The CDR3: CASSLVAGTGNEQFF. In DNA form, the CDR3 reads TGCGCCAGCAGCTTGGTTGCAGGTACAGGCAATGAGCAGTTCTTC.